This T cell receptor beta chain was obtained from a study of T cells after yellow fever vaccination. The CDR3 totals 13 residues. Trimming shortened V by 2 bases and J by 7 bases, and 11 bases separated the two germline ends. Germline V gene sequence: CDR1 SGHTA, CDR2 FQGNSA. From the 5' RACE reads, TCRdb called clonotypes with MiXCR, one entry per CDR3 protein. This table has around 500,000 distinct CDR3 sequences, 21% appearing once. This clonotype has a count of ten or more. This specimen consisted of PBMCs, obtained about 20 days after the first yellow fever vaccination. This TCR was sampled from a man between 18 and 29 years old who received the YFV17D yellow fever vaccine. The chain couples TRBV7-2 to TRBJ2-5; a weak D match, TRBD2 (5 bases). Here the CDR3 DNA reads TGTGCCAGCAGCTTACAGCCCGCGGGGACCCAGTACTTC. Protein: CASSLQPAGTQYF.